The clone carrying this TCR beta chain was counted a few times. TCRdb re-called the 5' RACE reads through MiXCR, storing one row per CDR3 protein. The sample holds about 38,000 distinct CDR3 sequences, roughly 8% seen once. Germline CDR1 reads MNHNY; CDR2 reads SVGAGI (reference sequence). V shed 10 bases, J shed 8 bases, and the junction held 9 bases outside the gene matches. The CDR3 runs 13 residues. The sample belongs to a study of spatial heterogeneity in lung cancer. As for time point: sample taken at primary tumor resection. The receptor's source is a male donor with early-stage non-small cell lung cancer. The V call is TRBV6-6, the J call TRBJ1-4; 8 nucleotides agree with TRBD1. The source material was PBMCs, sampled at surgery. The DNA for the CDR3 is TGTGCCACCAAAAGTCAGGGGGCAGAAAAACTGTTTTTT. This translates into CATKSQGAEKLFF.